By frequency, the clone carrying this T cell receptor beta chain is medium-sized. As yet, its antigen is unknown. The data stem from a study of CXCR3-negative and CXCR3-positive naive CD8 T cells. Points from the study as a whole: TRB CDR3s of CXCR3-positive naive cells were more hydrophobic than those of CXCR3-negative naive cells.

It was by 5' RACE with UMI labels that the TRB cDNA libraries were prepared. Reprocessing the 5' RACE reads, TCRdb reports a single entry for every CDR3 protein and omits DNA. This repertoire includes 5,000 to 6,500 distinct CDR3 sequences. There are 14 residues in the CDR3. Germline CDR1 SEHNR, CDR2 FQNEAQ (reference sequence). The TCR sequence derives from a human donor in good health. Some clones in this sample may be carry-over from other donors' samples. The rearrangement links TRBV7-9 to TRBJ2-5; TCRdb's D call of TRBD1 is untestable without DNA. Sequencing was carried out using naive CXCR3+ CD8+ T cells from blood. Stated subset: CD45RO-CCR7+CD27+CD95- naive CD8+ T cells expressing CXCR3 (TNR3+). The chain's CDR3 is CASSQGTGQETQYF.